This T cell receptor beta chain is from a study of cytomegalovirus exposure and HLA in healthy donors. Study-level results: Presence/absence analyses supposed approximately even sequencing depth among donors. Fewer N-insertions (relative to the approximately 700-donor mean) were reportedly seen in an Asian-associated ancestry cluster in a later analysis. The study recorded fewer than 200 TCR beta chains that were cytomegalovirus-associated.

About this clone itself: Its antigen is as yet unknown.

The PCR was carried out with 60 Vbeta primers and 13 Jbeta primers. Assay used: immunoSEQ multiplex PCR; TCRdb lists only in-frame clones, some missing. This sample has about 110,000 clones; 75% to 90% occur once, and the top ten carry 6% to 8%. Trimming took 0 bases from V and 6 from J; bases not matched to a gene: 7. Germline V CDR1 and CDR2: MGHRA, YSYEKL. The CDR3 length is 16 residues. This clonotype was sampled from a man aged 25 to 45 in good health and CMV-seropositive. The chain has TRBV4-1 and TRBJ2-1, with 8 nucleotides matching TRBD2. Sequencing was done on a sample of PBMCs. CDR3 nucleotides: TGCGCCAGCAGCCAAGATTTTGCGGGGGGAGTCAATGAGCAGTTCTTC. This gives the protein CASSQDFAGGVNEQFF.